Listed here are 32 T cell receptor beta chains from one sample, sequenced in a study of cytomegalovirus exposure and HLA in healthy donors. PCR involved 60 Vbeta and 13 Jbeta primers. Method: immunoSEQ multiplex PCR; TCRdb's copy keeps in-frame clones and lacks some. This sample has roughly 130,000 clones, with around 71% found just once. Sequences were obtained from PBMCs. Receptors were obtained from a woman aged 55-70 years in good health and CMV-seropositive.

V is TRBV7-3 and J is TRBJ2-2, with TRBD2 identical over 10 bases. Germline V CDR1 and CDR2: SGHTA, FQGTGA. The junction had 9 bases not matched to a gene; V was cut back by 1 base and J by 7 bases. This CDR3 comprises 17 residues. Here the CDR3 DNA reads TGTGCCAGCAGCTTAAAGAGCGGGGGGGCCGCCGACGGGGAGCTGTTTTTT. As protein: CASSLKSGGAADGELFF.

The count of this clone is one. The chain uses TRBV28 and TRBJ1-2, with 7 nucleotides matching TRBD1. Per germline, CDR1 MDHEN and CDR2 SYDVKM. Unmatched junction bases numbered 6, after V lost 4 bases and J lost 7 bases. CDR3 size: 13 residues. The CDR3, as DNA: TGTGCCAGCAGTTCAGGGACAGTTTTTGGCTACACCTTC. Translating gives CASSSGTVFGYTF.

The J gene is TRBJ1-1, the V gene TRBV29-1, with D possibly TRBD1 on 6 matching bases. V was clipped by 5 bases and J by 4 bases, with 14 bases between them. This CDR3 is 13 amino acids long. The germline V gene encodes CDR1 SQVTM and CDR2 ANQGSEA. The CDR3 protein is CSVFPGEGTEAFF. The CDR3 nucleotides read TGCAGCGTTTTTCCAGGGGAGGGCACTGAAGCTTTCTTT.

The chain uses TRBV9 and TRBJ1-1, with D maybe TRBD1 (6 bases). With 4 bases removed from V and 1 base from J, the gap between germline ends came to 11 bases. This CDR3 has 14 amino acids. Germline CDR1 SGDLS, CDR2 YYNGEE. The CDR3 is CASSHWTANTEAFF. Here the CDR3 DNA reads TGTGCCAGCAGCCATTGGACAGCGAACACTGAAGCTTTCTTT.

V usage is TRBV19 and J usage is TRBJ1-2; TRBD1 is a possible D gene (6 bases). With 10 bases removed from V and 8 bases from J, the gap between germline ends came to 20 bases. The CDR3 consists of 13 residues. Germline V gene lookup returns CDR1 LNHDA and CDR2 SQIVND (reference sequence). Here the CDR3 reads CATLTRGGRGYTF. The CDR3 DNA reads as TGTGCCACCCTTACTCGCGGGGGCAGAGGCTACACCTTC.

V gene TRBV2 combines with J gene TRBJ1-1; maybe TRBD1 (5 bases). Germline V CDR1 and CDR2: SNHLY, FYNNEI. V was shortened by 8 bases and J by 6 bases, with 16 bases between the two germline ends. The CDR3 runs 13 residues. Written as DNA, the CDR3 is TGTGCCAGCTCCCGGGGGAAGAAGTCTGAAGCTTTCTTT. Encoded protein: CASSRGKKSEAFF.

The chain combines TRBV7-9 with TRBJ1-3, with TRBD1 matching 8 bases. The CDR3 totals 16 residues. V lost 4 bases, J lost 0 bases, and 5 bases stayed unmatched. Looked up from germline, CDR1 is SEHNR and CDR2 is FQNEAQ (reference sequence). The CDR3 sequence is CASSSWTGRSGNTIYF. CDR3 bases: TGTGCCAGCAGCTCCTGGACAGGGCGCTCTGGAAACACCATATATTTT.

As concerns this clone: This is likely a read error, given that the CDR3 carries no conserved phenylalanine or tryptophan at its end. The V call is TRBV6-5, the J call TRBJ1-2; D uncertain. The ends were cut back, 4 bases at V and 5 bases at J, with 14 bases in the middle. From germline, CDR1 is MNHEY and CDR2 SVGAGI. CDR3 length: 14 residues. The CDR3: CASSSGNSVYGYTS. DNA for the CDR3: TGTGCCAGCAGTTCGGGGAACTCTGTGTATGGCTACACCTCC.

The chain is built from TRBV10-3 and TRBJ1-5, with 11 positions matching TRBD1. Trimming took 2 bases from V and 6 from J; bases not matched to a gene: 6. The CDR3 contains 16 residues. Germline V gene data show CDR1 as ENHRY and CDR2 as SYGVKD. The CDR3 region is CAISEGQGAKVQPQHF. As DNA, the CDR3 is TGTGCCATCAGTGAGGGACAGGGGGCGAAGGTTCAGCCCCAGCATTTT.

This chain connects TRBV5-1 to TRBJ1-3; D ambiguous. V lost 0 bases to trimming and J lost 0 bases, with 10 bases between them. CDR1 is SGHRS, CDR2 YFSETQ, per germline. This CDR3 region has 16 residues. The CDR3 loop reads CASSLDAIISGNTIYF. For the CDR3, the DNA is TGCGCCAGCAGCTTGGACGCTATCATCTCTGGAAACACCATATATTTT.

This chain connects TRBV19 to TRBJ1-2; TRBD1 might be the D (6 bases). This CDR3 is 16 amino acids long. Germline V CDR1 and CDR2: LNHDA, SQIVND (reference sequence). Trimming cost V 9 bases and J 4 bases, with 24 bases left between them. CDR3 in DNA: TGTGCCAGCAAGTTGGGAGGGGGACCCGGGAGCTATGGCTACACCTTC. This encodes CASKLGGGPGSYGYTF.

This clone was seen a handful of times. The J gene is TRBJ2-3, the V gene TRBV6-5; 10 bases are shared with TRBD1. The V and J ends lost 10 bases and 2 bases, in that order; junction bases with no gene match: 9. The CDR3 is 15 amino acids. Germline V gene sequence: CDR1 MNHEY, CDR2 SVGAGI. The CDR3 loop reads CATTDRGGYTDTQYF. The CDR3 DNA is TGTGCCACTACGGACAGGGGGGGATACACAGATACGCAGTATTTT.

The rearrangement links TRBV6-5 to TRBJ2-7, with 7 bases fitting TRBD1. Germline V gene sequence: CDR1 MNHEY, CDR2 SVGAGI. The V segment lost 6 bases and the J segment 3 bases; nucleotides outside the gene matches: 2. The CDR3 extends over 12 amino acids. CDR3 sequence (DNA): TGTGCCAGCAGCCAGGGGGACTACGAGCAGTACTTC. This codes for CASSQGDYEQYF.

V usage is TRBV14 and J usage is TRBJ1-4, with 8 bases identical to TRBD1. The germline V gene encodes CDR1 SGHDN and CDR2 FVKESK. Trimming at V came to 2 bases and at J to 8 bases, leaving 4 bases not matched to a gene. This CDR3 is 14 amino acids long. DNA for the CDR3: TGTGCCAGCAGCCAACCAGGGGGCAGCGAAAAACTGTTTTTT. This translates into CASSQPGGSEKLFF.

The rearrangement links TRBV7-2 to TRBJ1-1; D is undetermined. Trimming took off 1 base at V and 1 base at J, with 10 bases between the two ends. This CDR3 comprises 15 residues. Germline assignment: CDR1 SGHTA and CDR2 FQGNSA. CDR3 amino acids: CASSLEHLSNTEAFF. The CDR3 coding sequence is TGTGCCAGCAGCTTAGAGCATCTTTCGAACACTGAAGCTTTCTTT. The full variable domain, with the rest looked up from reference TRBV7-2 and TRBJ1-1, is GAGVSQSPSNKVTEKGKDVELRCDPISGHTALYWYRQSLGQGLEFLIYFQGNSAPDKSGLPSDRFSAERTGGSVSTLTIQRTQQEDSAVYLCASSLEHLSNTEAFFGQGTRLTVV.

The CDR3, as DNA: TGTGCCAGCAGCCCACGCCCGGGGGACAGGGGGTACAATGAGCAGTTCTTC. This gives the protein CASSPRPGDRGYNEQFF. This sequence joins TRBV7-9 and TRBJ2-1, with 11 bases fitting TRBD1. This CDR3 is built from 17 residues. With V trimmed by 5 bases and J by 4 bases, 10 bases remained unmatched. Germline V CDR1 and CDR2: SEHNR, FQNEAQ (reference sequence). Looking up the rest from reference TRBV7-9 and TRBJ2-1 gives the full variable domain: DTGVSQNPRHKITKRGQNVTFRCDPISEHNRLYWYRQTLGQGPEFLTYFQNEAQLEKSRLLSDRFSAERPKGSFSTLEIQRTEQGDSAMYLCASSPRPGDRGYNEQFFGPGTRLTVL.

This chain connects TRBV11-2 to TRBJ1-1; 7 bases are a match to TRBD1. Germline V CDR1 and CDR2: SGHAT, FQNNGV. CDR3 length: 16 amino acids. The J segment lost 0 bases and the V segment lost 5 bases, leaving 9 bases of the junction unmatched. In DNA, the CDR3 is TGTGCCAGCAGCGCCCGGGACAGCCTATTGAACACTGAAGCTTTCTTT. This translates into CASSARDSLLNTEAFF.

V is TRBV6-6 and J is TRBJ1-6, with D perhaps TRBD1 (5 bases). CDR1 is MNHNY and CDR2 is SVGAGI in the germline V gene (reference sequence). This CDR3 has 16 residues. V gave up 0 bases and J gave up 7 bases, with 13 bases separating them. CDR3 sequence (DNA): TGTGCCAGCAGTTACTCTCGGGGACGGGAGAATTCACCCCTCCACTTT. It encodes CASSYSRGRENSPLHF.

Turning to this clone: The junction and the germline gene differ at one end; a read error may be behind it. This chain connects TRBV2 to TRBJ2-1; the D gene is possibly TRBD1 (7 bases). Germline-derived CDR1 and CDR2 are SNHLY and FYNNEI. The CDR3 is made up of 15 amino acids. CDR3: CASRGGRGTYNEQFF. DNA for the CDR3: TGTGCGAGCAGGGGAGGCAGGGGGACCTACAATGAGCAGTTCTTC.

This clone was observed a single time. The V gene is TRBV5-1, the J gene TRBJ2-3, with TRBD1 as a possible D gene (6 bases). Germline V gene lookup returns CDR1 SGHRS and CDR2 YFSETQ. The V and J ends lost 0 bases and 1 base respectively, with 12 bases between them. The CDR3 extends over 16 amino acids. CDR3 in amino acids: CASSLGGTWGTDTQYF. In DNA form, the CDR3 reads TGCGCCAGCAGCTTGGGGGGGACATGGGGCACAGATACGCAGTATTTT.

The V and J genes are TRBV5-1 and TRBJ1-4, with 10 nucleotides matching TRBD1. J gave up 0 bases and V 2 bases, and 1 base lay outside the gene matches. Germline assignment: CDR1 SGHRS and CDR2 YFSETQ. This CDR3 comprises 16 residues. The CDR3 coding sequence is TGCGCCAGCAGCTTAGGACAGGGGGCAACTAATGAAAAACTGTTTTTT. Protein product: CASSLGQGATNEKLFF. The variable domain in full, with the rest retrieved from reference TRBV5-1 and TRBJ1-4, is KAGVTQTPRYLIKTRGQQVTLSCSPISGHRSVSWYQQTPGQGLQFLFEYFSETQRNKGNFPGRFSGRQFSNSRSEMNVSTLELGDSALYLCASSLGQGATNEKLFFGSGTQLSVL.

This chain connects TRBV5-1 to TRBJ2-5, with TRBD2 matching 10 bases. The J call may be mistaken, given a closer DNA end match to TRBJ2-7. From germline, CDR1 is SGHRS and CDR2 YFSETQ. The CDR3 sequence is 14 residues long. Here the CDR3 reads CASSLAGGLYEQYF. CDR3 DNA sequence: TGCGCCAGCAGCTTAGCGGGGGGGCTATACGAGCAGTACTTC.

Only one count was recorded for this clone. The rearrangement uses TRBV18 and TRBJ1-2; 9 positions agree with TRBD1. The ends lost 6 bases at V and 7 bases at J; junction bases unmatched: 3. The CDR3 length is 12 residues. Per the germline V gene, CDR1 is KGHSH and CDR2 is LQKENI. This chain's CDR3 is CASSEDRGGYTF. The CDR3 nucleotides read TGTGCCAGCTCCGAGGACAGGGGTGGCTACACCTTC.

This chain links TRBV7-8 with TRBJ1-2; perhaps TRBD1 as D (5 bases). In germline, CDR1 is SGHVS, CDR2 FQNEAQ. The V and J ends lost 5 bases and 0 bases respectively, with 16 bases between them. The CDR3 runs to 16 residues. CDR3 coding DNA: TGTGCCAGCAGCCCCCAGGGTCCGGGTACTAACTATGGCTACACCTTC. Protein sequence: CASSPQGPGTNYGYTF.

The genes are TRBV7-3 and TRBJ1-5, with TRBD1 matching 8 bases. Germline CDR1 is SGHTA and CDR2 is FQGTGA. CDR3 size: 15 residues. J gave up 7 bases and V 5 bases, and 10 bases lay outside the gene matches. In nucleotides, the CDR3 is TGTGCCAGCAGCCGAGACAGGGGATCGGGGCAGCCCCAGCATTTT. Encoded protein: CASSRDRGSGQPQHF.

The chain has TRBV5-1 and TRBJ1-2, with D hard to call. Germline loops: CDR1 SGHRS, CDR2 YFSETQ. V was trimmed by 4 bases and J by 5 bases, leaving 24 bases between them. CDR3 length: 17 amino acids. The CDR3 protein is CASSRTGMSPRSYGYTF. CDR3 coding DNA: TGCGCCAGCAGCAGAACGGGAATGAGTCCCCGATCATATGGCTACACCTTC.

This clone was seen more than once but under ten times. The CDR3 reads CASSLAGASGYTF. As DNA, the CDR3 is TGTGCCAGCAGCTTGGCTGGGGCTAGTGGCTACACCTTC. This chain connects TRBV5-4 to TRBJ1-2; a weak D match, TRBD1 (5 bases). The CDR3 totals 13 residues. The V gene lost 0 bases and the J gene lost 7 bases, with 10 bases spanning the gap. Germline V gene lookup returns CDR1 SGHNT and CDR2 YYREEE (reference sequence).

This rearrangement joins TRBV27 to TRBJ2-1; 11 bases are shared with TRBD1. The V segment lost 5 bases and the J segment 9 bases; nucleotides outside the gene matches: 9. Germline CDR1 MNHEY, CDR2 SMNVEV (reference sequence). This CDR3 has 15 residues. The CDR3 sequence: CASSMPGQGAREQFF. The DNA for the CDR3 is TGTGCCAGCAGTATGCCCGGACAGGGGGCACGTGAGCAGTTCTTC.

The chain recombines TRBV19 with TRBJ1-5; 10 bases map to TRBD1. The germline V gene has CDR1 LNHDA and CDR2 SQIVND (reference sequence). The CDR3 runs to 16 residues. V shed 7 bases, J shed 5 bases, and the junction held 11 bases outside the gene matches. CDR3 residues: CASKPPGTGVYQPQHF. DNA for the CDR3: TGTGCCAGTAAGCCGCCAGGGACAGGGGTATATCAGCCCCAGCATTTT.

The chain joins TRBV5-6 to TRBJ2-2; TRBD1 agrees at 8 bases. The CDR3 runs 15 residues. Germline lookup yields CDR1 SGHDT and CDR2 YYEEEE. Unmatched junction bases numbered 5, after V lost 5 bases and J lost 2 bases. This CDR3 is CASRWGTGNTGELFF. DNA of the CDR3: TGTGCCAGCAGATGGGGGACAGGAAACACCGGGGAGCTGTTTTTT.

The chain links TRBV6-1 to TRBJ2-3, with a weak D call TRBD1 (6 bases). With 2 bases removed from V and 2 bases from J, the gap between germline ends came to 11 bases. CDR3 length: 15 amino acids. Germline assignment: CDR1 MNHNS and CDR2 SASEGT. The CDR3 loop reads CASSESDRTTDTQYF. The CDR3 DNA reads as TGTGCCAGCAGTGAATCGGACAGAACCACAGATACGCAGTATTTT.

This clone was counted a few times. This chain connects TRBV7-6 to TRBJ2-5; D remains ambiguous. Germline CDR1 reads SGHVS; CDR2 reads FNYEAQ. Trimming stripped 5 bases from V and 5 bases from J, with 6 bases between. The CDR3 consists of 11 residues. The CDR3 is CASSPRETQYF. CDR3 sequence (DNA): TGTGCCAGCAGCCCGCGGGAGACCCAGTACTTC.